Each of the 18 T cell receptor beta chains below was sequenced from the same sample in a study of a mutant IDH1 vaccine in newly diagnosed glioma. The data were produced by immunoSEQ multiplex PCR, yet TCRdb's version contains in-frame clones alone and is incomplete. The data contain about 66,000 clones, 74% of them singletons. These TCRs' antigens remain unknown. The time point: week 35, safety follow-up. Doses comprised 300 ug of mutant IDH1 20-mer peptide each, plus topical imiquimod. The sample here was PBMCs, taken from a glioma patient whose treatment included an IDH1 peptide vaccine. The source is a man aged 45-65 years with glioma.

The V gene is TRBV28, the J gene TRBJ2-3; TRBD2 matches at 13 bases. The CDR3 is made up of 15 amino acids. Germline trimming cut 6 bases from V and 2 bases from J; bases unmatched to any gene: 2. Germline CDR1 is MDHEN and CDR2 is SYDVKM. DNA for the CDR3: TGTGCCAGCAGGGGGACTAGCGGGAACACAGATACGCAGTATTTT. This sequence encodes CASRGTSGNTDTQYF.

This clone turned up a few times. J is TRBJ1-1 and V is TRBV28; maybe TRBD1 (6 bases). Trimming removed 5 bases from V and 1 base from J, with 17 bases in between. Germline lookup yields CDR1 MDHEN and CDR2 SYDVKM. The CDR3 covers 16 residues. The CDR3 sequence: CASSQPWTATNTEAFF. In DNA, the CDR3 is TGTGCCAGCAGTCAACCCTGGACAGCTACGAACACTGAAGCTTTCTTT.

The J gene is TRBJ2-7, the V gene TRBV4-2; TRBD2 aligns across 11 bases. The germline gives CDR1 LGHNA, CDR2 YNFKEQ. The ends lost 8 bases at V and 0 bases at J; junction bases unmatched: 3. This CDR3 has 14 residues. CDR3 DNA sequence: TGTGCCAGCCGTAGCGGGGGGGCCTCCTACGAGCAGTACTTC. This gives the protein CASRSGGASYEQYF.

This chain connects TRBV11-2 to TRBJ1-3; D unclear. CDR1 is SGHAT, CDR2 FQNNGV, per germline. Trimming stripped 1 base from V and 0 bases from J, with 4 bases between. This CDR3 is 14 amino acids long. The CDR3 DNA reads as TGTGCCAGCAGCTTAGCCTTCTCTGGAAACACCATATATTTT. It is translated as CASSLAFSGNTIYF.

As DNA, the CDR3 is TGTGCCAGCAGGGACAGCTACGAGCAGTACTTC. Translating it yields CASRDSYEQYF. The chain joins TRBV6-5 to TRBJ2-7; maybe TRBD1 (6 bases). V was trimmed by 6 bases and J by 3 bases, leaving 6 bases between them. This CDR3 comprises 11 residues. The germline V gene has CDR1 MNHEY and CDR2 SVGAGI.

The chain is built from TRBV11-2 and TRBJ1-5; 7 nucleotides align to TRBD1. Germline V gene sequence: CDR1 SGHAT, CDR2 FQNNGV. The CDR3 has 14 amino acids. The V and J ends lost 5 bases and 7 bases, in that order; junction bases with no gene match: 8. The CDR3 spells CASSATGGGQPQHF. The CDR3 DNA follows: TGTGCCAGCAGCGCGACAGGAGGGGGCCAGCCCCAGCATTTT.

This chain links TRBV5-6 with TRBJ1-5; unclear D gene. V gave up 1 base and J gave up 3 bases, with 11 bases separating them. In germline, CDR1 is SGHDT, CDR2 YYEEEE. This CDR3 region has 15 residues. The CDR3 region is CASSLKGMDNQPQHF. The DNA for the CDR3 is TGTGCCAGCAGCTTGAAGGGTATGGACAATCAGCCCCAGCATTTT.

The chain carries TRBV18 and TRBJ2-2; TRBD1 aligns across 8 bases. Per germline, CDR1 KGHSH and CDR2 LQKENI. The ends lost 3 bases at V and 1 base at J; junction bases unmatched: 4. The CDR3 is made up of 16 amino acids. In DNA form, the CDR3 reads TGTGCCAGCTCACCTACCGGGACAGGGAACACCGGGGAGCTGTTTTTT. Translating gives CASSPTGTGNTGELFF.

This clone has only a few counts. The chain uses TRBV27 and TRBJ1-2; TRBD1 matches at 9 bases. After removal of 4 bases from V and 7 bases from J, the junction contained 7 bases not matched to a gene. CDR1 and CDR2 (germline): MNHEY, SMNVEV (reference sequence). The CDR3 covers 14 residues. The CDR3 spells CASSYGQGRAGYTF. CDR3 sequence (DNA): TGTGCCAGCAGTTACGGACAGGGGAGGGCTGGCTACACCTTC.

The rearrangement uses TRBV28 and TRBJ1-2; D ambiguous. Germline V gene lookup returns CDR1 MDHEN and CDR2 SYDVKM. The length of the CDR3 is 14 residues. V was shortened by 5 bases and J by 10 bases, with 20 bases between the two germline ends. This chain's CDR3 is CASSRMAARSSYTF. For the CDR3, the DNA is TGTGCCAGCAGTCGGATGGCAGCCAGGTCGTCCTACACCTTC.

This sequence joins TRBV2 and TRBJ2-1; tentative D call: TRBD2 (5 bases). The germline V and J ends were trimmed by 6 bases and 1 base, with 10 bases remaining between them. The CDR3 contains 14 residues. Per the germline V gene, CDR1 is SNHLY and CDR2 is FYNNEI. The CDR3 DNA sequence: TGTGCCAGCAGGTCGGGGTCATCCTACAATGAGCAGTTCTTC. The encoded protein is CASRSGSSYNEQFF.

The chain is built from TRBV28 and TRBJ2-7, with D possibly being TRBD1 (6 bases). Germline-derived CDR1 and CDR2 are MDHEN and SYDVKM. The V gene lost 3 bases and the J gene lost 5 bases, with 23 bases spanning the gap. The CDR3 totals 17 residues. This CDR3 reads CASSLGRPGAFRDEQYF. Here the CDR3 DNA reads TGTGCCAGCAGTTTGGGTCGACCAGGGGCTTTCCGCGACGAGCAGTACTTC.

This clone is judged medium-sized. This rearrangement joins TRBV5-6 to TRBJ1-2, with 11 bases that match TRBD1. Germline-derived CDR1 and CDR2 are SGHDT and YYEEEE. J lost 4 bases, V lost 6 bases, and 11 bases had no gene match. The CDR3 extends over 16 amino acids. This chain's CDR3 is CASNPDRGRYGYGYTF. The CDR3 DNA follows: TGTGCCAGCAACCCGGACAGGGGGCGATATGGCTATGGCTACACCTTC.

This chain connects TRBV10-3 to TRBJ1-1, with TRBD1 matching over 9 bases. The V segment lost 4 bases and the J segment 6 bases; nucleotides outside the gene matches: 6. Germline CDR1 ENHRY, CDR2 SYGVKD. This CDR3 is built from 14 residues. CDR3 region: CAISAGQGVPEAFF. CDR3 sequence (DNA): TGTGCCATCAGTGCGGGACAGGGTGTCCCTGAAGCTTTCTTT.

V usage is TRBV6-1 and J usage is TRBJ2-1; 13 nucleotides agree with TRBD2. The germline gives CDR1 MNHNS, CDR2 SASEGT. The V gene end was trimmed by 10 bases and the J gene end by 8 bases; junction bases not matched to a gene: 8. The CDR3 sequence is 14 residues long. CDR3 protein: CATETSGGADEQFF. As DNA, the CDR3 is TGTGCCACGGAAACTAGCGGGGGGGCGGATGAGCAGTTCTTC.

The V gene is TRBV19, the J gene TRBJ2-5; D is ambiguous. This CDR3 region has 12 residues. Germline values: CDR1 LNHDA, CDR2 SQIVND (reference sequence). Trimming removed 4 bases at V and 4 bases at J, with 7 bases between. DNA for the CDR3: TGTGCCAGTAGTAAAGCCCTAGAGACCCAGTACTTC. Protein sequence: CASSKALETQYF.

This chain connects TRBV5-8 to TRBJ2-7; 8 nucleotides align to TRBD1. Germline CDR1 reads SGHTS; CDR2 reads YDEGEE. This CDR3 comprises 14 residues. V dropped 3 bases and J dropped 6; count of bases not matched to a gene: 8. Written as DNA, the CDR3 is TGTGCCAGCAGCTACTGGACAGGGATCCGCGAGCAGTACTTC. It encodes CASSYWTGIREQYF.

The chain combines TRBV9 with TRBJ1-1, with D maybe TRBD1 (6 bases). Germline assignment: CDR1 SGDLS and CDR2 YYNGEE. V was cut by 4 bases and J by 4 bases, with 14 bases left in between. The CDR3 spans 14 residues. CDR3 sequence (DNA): TGTGCCAGCAGCTCAGAAGGAGGGGGCACTGAAGCTTTCTTT. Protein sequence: CASSSEGGGTEAFF. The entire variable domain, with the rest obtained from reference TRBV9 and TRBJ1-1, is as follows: DSGVTQTPKHLITATGQRVTLRCSPRSGDLSVYWYQQSLDQGLQFLIQYYNGEERAKGNILERFSAQQFPDLHSELNLSSLELGDSALYFCASSSEGGGTEAFFGQGTRLTVV.